The table lists the clone carrying this T cell receptor (beta chain) with a few counts. What it binds is not known. CDR1 is WNHNN, CDR2 SYGVQD, per germline (reference sequence). Trimming shortened V by 3 bases and J by 5 bases, and 13 bases separated the two germline ends. This CDR3 is built from 15 residues. TCRdb re-analysed the 5' RACE reads in MiXCR, keeping a single row per CDR3 protein. The sample lists under 200,000 distinct CDR3 sequences, around 13% occurring once. The source of the sample is a study of T-cell memory formation after mild COVID-19. Turning to the study itself: The two donors had largely donor-specific TCR clusters. Broader study findings: The SARS-CoV-2 specificity of second-wave clones reaching peak at day 37 remained unverified.

Sequencing used PBMCs or a T cell subset sorted from them (not recorded which). The TCR originated in a man between 18 and 29 years old who had mild COVID-19 (a few samples of this study predate the infection). Cell type and time point are not known. This chain uses TRBV10-1 with TRBJ2-2; a possible D gene is TRBD1 (5 bases). CDR3 sequence (DNA): TGCGCCAGCAGTGACGGCAGGGTAGGGACCGGGGAGCTGTTTTTT. This translates into CASSDGRVGTGELFF.